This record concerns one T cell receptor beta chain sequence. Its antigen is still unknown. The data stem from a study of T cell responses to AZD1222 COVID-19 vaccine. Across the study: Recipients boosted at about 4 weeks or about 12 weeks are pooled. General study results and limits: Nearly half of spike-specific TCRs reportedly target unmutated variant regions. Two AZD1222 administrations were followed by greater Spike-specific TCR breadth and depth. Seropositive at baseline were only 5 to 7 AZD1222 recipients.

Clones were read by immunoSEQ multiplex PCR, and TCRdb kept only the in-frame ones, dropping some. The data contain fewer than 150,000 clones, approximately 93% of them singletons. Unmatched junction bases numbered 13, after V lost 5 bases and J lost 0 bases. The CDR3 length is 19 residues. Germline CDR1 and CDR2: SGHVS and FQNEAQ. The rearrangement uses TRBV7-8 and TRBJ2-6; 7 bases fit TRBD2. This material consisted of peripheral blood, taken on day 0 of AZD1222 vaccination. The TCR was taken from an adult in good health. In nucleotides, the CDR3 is TGTGCCAGCAGCCCTCGCCTAGTGCGGGAGACCTCTGGGGCCAACGTCCTGACTTTC. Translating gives CASSPRLVRETSGANVLTF.